Listed below are T cell receptor beta chains from one sample, sequenced in a study of shared clonotypes between healthy human individuals. Repertoires were generated with immunoSEQ multiplex PCR, while TCRdb's copy carries only in-frame clones and drops some. Among millions of clones, 85% to 95% were seen once, and the ten largest hold 0.13%. The sequenced material came from naive CD4+ T cells sorted from blood. All receptors derive from a man aged 18 to 35 in good health. Each CDR3 is given without its conserved first and last residue. Each record gives: clone size, D gene, V gene, CDR3 length, CDR3 protein. The D gene is left open where the match is weak. Clone size is not always given. Where it is, it says once, few, many or a class for expanded clones.

size: -
D: TRBD1
V: TRBV19
length: 11
CDR3: ASSLGQGETQY

size: many
D: TRBD1
V: TRBV27
length: 11
CDR3: ASSDDRAGEQY

size: -
D: -
V: TRBV19
length: 9
CDR3: ASSIVGELF

size: -
D: -
V: TRBV10-1
length: 10
CDR3: ARGLGADTQY

size: -
D: -
V: TRBV18
length: 13
CDR3: ASSLNQAEGEKLF

size: -
D: -
V: TRBV9
length: 13
CDR3: ASSVSTHTNEKLF

size: few
D: -
V: TRBV12-5
length: 15
CDR3: ASGLVSANAGVYGYT

size: -
D: TRBD2
V: TRBV30
length: 12
CDR3: AFASGRLTDTQY

size: once
D: -
V: TRBV4-1
length: 12
CDR3: ASSQGQNGNTIY

size: -
D: TRBD2
V: TRBV6-6
length: 12
CDR3: ASSYGTTNNEQF

size: -
D: -
V: TRBV6-5
length: 11
CDR3: ASSLGDNSPLH

size: few
D: -
V: TRBV7-2
length: 11
CDR3: ASSLRQNQPQH

size: -
D: -
V: TRBV10-2
length: 14
CDR3: ASSEFSTLLADTQY

size: -
D: -
V: TRBV21-1
length: 12
CDR3: ASSKRGVGDEQY

size: once
D: -
V: TRBV6-5
length: 10
CDR3: ASSRGSSPLH

size: -
D: -
V: TRBV21-1
length: 14
CDR3: ASSKEKSSYNSPLH

size: -
D: TRBD1
V: TRBV6-1
length: 13
CDR3: ASSRDRGRNQPQH

size: -
D: TRBD2
V: TRBV30
length: 14
CDR3: AWSVQTSVSYNEQF

size: -
D: -
V: TRBV30
length: 12
CDR3: AWSGAPITGELF

size: -
D: TRBD1
V: TRBV10-3
length: 11
CDR3: AISETGGTEAF

size: -
D: -
V: TRBV5-1
length: 9
CDR3: ASSHNTEAF

size: -
D: -
V: TRBV10-2
length: 10
CDR3: ASSESGTPQY

size: -
D: TRBD1
V: TRBV5-5
length: 14
CDR3: ASSLQWAGGQETQY

size: -
D: -
V: TRBV28
length: 13
CDR3: ASTSGTLGAGELF

size: -
D: -
V: TRBV11-2
length: 10
CDR3: ASSLRLGEQF

size: -
D: TRBD2
V: TRBV6-5
length: 13
CDR3: ASSYELAGTDTQY

size: -
D: TRBD1
V: TRBV18
length: 14
CDR3: ASSPQTGGSITEAF

size: -
D: -
V: TRBV7-2
length: 13
CDR3: ASSLVRGEYTEAF

size: many
D: TRBD2
V: TRBV9
length: 13
CDR3: ASSAGTSAVYEQY

size: -
D: -
V: TRBV10-1
length: 12
CDR3: ASSESKANTEAF

size: -
D: TRBD2
V: TRBV5-1
length: 14
CDR3: ASSLGSGLATDTQY

size: once
D: -
V: TRBV30
length: 12
CDR3: AFTLGGGAEKLF

size: -
D: TRBD2
V: TRBV6-1
length: 12
CDR3: ASSETSGGFTQY

size: once
D: -
V: TRBV6-6
length: 13
CDR3: ASSYSRQGLGEQY

size: -
D: -
V: TRBV30
length: 11
CDR3: AWRAGFRTEAF

size: -
D: TRBD2
V: TRBV14
length: 13
CDR3: ASRVAGGPQETQY

size: -
D: TRBD1
V: TRBV27
length: 13
CDR3: ASSTGTGGSKPQH

size: -
D: TRBD1
V: TRBV7-9
length: 12
CDR3: ASSLAGTGGRAF

size: -
D: -
V: TRBV18
length: 12
CDR3: ASSPQFKDQPQH

size: -
D: -
V: TRBV10-1
length: 11
CDR3: ASSQTRGETQY

size: -
D: TRBD2
V: TRBV28
length: 14
CDR3: ASPPGGADFYNEQF

size: -
D: -
V: TRBV4-1
length: 13
CDR3: ASSQVAGYNSPLH

size: -
D: TRBD1
V: TRBV18
length: 13
CDR3: ASSLLDRGLYEQY

size: -
D: -
V: TRBV20-1
length: 8
CDR3: SARRAEAF

size: -
D: -
V: TRBV6-5
length: 13
CDR3: ASSYHTRSSYEQY

size: once
D: -
V: TRBV11-3
length: 10
CDR3: ASSSGGSPLH

size: once
D: -
V: TRBV10-1
length: 13
CDR3: ASSESYSTQETQY

size: -
D: -
V: TRBV5-8
length: 11
CDR3: ASSLGQPNTQY

size: -
D: -
V: TRBV6-6
length: 11
CDR3: ASRETVGVPQY

size: -
D: -
V: TRBV6-6
length: 12
CDR3: ASRLGPANEKLF

size: -
D: -
V: TRBV30
length: 11
CDR3: AWSRGGAYEQY

size: -
D: -
V: TRBV5-1
length: 15
CDR3: ASSRQPPDNFGFEQY

size: -
D: -
V: TRBV6-1
length: 10
CDR3: ASSESWETQY